This is a list of T cell receptor beta chains from one sample in a study of cytomegalovirus exposure and HLA in healthy donors. TCRdb keeps only in-frame clones here, not all; method: immunoSEQ multiplex PCR. The sample lists under 130,000 clones, more than 60% seen once, with around 5% in the top ten. The sample taken for sequencing was PBMCs. These receptors all come from a female donor in good health and CMV-seropositive. Each CDR3 is given with its conserved first and last residue. Fields, in order: J gene, clone size, D gene, V gene, CDR3 protein, CDR3 DNA. D genes are given only for firm matches. The size of a clone is reported for some rows only, either as once, few or many, or as a class for expanded clones.

TRBJ2-1 - - TRBV15 CATSRDNNEQFF TGTGCCACCAGCAGAGATAACAATGAGCAGTTCTTC
TRBJ2-2 - TRBD1 TRBV7-9 CASSPGDRVTGELFF TGTGCCAGCAGCCCTGGGGACAGGGTAACCGGGGAGCTGTTTTTT
TRBJ2-3 - - TRBV5-1 CASLPLAPASTDTQYF TGCGCCAGCCTCCCCCTAGCGCCTGCGAGCACAGATACGCAGTATTTT
TRBJ2-7 - - TRBV7-9 CASSLQGTYYEQYF TGCGCCAGCAGCTTACAGGGAACTTATTACGAGCAGTACTTC
TRBJ1-2 - TRBD1 TRBV7-9 CASSSPGQGNYGYTF TGTGCCAGCAGCTCTCCGGGACAGGGTAACTATGGCTACACCTTC
TRBJ2-7 - - TRBV27 CASSLLGGGVEQYF TGTGCCAGCTCCCTCCTGGGGGGTGGGGTCGAGCAGTACTTC
TRBJ2-6 - - TRBV27 CASSTPSDSSGANVLTF TGTGCCAGCAGTACACCATCCGACAGCTCTGGGGCCAACGTCCTGACTTTC
TRBJ2-1 - TRBD2 TRBV7-3 CASSPRLAGGSEQFF TGTGCCAGCAGCCCCCGACTAGCGGGGGGTTCTGAGCAGTTCTTC
TRBJ2-1 - - TRBV11-2 CASSSNSYNEQFF TGTGCCAGCAGCTCAAACTCCTACAATGAGCAGTTCTTC
TRBJ1-1 few - TRBV6-1 CASSQGMNTEAFF TGTGCCAGCAGTCAGGGGATGAACACTGAAGCTTTCTTT
TRBJ2-1 - - TRBV21-1 CASTPGRLPYNEQFF TGTGCCAGCACCCCCGGGAGACTGCCCTACAATGAGCAGTTCTTC
TRBJ2-7 - - TRBV18 CASSPGTDSYF TGTGCCAGCTCACCAGGGACTGACTCGTACTTC
TRBJ2-1 few - TRBV5-1 CASSEAESYNEQFF TGCGCCAGCAGCGAAGCGGAGTCCTACAATGAGCAGTTCTTC
TRBJ2-3 - TRBD1 TRBV7-7 CASSFRPPGQGSTDTQYF TGTGCTAGCAGCTTCCGACCGCCTGGACAGGGAAGCACAGATACGCAGTATTTT
TRBJ2-1 - TRBD1 TRBV7-7 CASSPVTGQEQFF TGTGCTAGCAGCCCCGTGACAGGGCAAGAGCAGTTCTTC
TRBJ2-7 - TRBD2 TRBV6-5 CASTKTAGAYEQYF TGTGCCAGCACCAAAACAGCGGGGGCCTACGAGCAGTACTTC